The present T cell receptor (beta chain) was sequenced within a study of response to subunit inactivated influenza vaccine. MiXCR, run by TCRdb on the RT-PCR reads, gives a single entry per CDR3 protein. The table shows some 500,000 distinct CDR3 sequences, with 16% occurring only once. Findings and caveats of the study: Authors suggested few new T cells are recruited by each seasonal influenza vaccination.

V was shortened by 10 bases and J by 1 base, with 13 bases between the two germline ends. CDR1 is SGHDN and CDR2 is FVKESK in the germline V gene. The CDR3 runs 13 residues. This clonotype occurred many times. Its antigen is not known. Sequences were derived from CD4+ T cells sorted from PBMCs, sampled roughly 24 months after vaccination. The rearrangement uses TRBV14 and TRBJ2-5, with D tentatively TRBD1 (6 bases). The receptor's source is a man between 50 and 75 years old who received an inactivated influenza vaccine. The CDR3 loop is CATNRVGQETQYF. The CDR3 DNA sequence: TGTGCCACCAACAGGGTTGGCCAAGAGACCCAGTACTTC.